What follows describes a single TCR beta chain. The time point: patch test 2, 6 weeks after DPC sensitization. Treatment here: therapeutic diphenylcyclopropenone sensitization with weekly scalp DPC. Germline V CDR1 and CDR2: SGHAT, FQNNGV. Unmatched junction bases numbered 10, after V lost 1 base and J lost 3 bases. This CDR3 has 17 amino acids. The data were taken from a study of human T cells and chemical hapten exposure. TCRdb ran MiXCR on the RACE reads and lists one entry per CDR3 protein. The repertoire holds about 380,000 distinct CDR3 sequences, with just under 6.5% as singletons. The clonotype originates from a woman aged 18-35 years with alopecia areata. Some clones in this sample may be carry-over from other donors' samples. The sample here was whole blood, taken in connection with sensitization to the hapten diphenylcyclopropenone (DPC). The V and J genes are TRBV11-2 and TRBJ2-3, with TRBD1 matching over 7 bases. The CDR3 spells CASSLVGGGIETDTQYF. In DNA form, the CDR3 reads TGTGCCAGCAGCTTAGTAGGGGGCGGAATCGAAACAGATACGCAGTATTTT. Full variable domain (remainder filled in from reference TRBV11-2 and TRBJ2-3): EAGVAQSPRYKIIEKRQSVAFWCNPISGHATLYWYQQILGQGPKLLIQFQNNGVVDDSQLPKDRFSAERLKGVDSTLKIQPAKLEDSAVYLCASSLVGGGIETDTQYFGPGTRLTVL.